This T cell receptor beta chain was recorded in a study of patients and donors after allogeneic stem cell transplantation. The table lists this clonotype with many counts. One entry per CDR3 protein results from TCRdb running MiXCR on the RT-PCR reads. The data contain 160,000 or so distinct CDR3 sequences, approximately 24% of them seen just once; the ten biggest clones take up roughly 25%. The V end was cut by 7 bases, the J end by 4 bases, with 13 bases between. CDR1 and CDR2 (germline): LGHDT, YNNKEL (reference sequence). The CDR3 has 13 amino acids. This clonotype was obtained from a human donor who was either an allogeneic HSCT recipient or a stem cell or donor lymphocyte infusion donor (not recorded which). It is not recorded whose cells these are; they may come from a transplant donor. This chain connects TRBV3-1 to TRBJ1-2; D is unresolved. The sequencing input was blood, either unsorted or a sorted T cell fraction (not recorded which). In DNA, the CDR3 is TGTGCCAGCAACGGCGTGGGAGGCTATGGCTACACCTTC. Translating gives CASNGVGGYGYTF.